Given below is one TCR beta chain in context. What it recognizes is unknown. Some clones are missing from TCRdb's copy, which holds only in-frame ones; the method was immunoSEQ multiplex PCR. This table has about 93,000 clones, around 94% appearing once. It was autoimmune disease history or systemic immunosuppression that excluded patients. This specimen comes from a study of OX40 agonist ivuxolimab in advanced cancers. Study at large: Administration of intravenous ivuxolimab to patients occurred every 2 weeks at 0.01 to 10 mg/kg. Study-level findings and limits: Expanded clones were, on average, more numerous among CD8+ T cells than CD4+. At doses 0.1 to 3.0 mg/kg, CD4+ and CD8+ clones expanded.

The germline V gene has CDR1 SNHLY and CDR2 FYNNEI. The CDR3 contains 14 residues. V lost 5 bases to trimming and J lost 1 base, with 10 bases between them. V and J are TRBV2 and TRBJ2-3, with unresolved D. The receptor's source is an adult with an advanced solid tumor such as melanoma, head and neck, liver or kidney cancer. Sequenced here: CD4+ or CD8+ T cells sorted from blood, sampled in a trial of the OX40 agonist ivuxolimab. In DNA, the CDR3 is TGTGCCAGCAGTATATCTACAGGCACAGATACGCAGTATTTT. Translated: CASSISTGTDTQYF.